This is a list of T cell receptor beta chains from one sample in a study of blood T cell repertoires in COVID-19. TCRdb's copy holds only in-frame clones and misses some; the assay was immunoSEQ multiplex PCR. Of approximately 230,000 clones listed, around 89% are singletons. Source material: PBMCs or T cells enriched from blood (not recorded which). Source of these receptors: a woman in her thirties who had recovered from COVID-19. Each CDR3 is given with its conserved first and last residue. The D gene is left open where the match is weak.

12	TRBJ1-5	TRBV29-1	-	CSVRDTNQPQHF	TGCAGCGTACGGGACACCAATCAGCCCCAGCATTTT
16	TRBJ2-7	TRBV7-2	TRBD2	CASSLWGGFPSYEQYF	TGTGCCAGCAGCCTTTGGGGGGGATTCCCCTCCTACGAGCAGTACTTC
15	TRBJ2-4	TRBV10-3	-	CAISEGTLAKNIQYF	TGTGCCATCAGTGAGGGCACCCTAGCCAAAAACATTCAGTACTTC
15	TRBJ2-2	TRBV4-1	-	CASSQGSLLTGELFF	TGCGCCAGCAGCCAAGGTAGCTTATTAACCGGGGAGCTGTTTTTT
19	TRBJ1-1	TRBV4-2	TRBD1	CASSRYRTGSAGVTTEAFF	TGTGCCAGCAGCCGATACAGGACAGGGAGCGCAGGCGTTACCACTGAAGCTTTCTTT
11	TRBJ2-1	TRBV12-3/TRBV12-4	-	CASSLTSEQFF	TGTGCCAGCAGTTTAACCAGTGAGCAGTTCTTC
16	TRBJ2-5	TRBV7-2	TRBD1	CASSLAATGIQETQYF	TGTGCCAGCAGCTTAGCGGCGACAGGGATTCAAGAGACCCAGTACTTC
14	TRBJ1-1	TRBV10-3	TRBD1	CAISGTGGSTEAFF	TGTGCCATCAGCGGCACAGGGGGGAGCACTGAAGCTTTCTTT
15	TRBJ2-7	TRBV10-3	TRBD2	CATLTSGTFSYEQYF	TGTGCCACTCTGACTAGCGGGACCTTCTCCTACGAGCAGTACTTC
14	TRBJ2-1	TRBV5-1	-	CASSLTGNPNEQFF	TGCGCCAGCAGCTTGACGGGTAACCCCAATGAGCAGTTCTTC
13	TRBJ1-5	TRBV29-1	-	CSVGGRSNQPQHF	TGCAGCGTTGGAGGGCGTAGCAATCAGCCCCAGCATTTT
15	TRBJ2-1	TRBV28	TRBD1	CASSRDSGVYNEQFF	TGTGCCAGCAGCAGGGACAGTGGGGTCTACAATGAGCAGTTCTTC
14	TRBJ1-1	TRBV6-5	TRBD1	CASKTGQGKSEAFF	TGTGCCAGCAAGACGGGACAGGGAAAGTCTGAAGCTTTCTTT
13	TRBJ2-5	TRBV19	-	CASSMNGEETQYF	TGTGCCAGTAGTATGAACGGGGAAGAGACCCAGTACTTC
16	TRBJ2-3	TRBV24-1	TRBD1	CATSDFGTGKSDTQYF	TGTGCCACCAGTGATTTTGGGACAGGAAAGTCAGATACGCAGTATTTT
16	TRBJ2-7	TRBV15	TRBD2	CATSRRTGLADYEQYF	TGTGCCACCAGCAGGCGAACGGGACTAGCGGACTACGAGCAGTACTTC
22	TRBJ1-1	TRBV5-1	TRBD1	CASSSTLGTGVGESVVGTEAFF	TGCGCCAGCAGCTCGACTCTGGGGACAGGGGTAGGGGAAAGTGTCGTCGGCACTGAAGCTTTCTTT
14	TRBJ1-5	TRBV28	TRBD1	CANSDRGLNQPQHF	TGTGCCAACTCGGACAGGGGCCTCAATCAGCCCCAGCATTTT
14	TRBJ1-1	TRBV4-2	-	CASSQATGPQGVFF	TGTGCCAGCAGCCAAGCAACCGGCCCGCAGGGTGTTTTCTTT
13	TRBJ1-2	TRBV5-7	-	CASRIIDYNGYTF	TGTGCCAGCAGGATAATCGATTACAATGGCTACACCTTC
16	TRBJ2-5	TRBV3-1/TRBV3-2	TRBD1	CASSQDGTGERETQYF	TGTGCCAGCAGCCAAGACGGGACAGGGGAACGGGAGACCCAGTACTTC
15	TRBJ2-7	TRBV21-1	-	CASSMSRDCTYEQYF	TGTGCCAGCAGCATGAGCCGGGACTGCACCTACGAGCAGTACTTC